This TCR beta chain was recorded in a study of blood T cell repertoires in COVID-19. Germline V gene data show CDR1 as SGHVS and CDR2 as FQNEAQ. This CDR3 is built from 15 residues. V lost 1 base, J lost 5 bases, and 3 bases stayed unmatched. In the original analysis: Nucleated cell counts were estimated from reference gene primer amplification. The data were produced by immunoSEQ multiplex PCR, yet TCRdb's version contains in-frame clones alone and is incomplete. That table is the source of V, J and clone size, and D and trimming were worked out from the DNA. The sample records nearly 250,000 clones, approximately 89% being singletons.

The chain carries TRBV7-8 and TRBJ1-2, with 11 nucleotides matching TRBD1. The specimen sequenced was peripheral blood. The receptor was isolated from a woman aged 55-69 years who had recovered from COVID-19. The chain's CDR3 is CASSLGDRGMYGYTF. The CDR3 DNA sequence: TGTGCCAGCAGCTTAGGGGACAGGGGGATGTATGGCTACACCTTC.